This T cell receptor (beta chain) was retrieved from a study of T cell responses to AZD1222 COVID-19 vaccine. Study conclusions and caveats: Spike was spanned by vaccine-associated CD4 TCRs, with dominance at 160-218 and 743-854.

Some clones are missing from TCRdb's copy, which holds only in-frame ones; the method was immunoSEQ multiplex PCR. This table has some 150,000 clones, approximately 89% appearing once. The V gene end was trimmed by 6 bases and the J gene end by 0 bases; junction bases not matched to a gene: 0. The CDR3 length is 14 residues. CDR1 and CDR2 from the germline V gene are MNHEY and SVGAGI. Comments on this clone: Its antigen is still unknown.

The input for sequencing was peripheral blood, taken on day 0 of AZD1222 vaccination. The TCR was taken from an adult in good health. The chain is built from TRBV6-5 and TRBJ2-7; 12 positions agree with TRBD2. The CDR3 loop is CASRTSGSSYEQYF. The CDR3 DNA reads TGTGCCAGCAGGACTAGCGGGAGCTCCTACGAGCAGTACTTC.